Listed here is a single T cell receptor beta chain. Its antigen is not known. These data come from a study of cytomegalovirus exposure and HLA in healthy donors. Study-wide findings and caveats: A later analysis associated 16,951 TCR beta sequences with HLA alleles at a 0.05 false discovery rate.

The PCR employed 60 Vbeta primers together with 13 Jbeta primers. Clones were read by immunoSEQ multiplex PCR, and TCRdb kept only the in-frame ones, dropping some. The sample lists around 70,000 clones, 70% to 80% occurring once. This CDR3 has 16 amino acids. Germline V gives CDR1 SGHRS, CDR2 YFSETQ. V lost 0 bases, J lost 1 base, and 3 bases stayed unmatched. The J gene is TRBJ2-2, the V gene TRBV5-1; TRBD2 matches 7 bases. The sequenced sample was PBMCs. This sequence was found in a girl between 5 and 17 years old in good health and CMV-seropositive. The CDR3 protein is CASSLASGGNTGELFF. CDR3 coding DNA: TGCGCCAGCAGCTTGGCTAGCGGAGGGAACACCGGGGAGCTGTTTTTT.